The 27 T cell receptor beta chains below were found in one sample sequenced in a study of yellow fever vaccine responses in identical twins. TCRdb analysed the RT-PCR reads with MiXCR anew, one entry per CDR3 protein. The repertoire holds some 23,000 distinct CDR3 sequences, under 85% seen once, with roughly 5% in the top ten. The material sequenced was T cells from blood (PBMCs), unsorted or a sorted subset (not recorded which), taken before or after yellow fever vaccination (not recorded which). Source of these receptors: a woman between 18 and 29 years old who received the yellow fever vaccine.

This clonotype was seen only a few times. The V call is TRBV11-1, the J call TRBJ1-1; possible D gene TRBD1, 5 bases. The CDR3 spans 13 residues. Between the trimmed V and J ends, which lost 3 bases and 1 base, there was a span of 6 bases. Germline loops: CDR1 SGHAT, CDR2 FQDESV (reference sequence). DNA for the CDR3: TGTGCCAGCAGCTTCGGGGGGAACACTGAAGCTTTCTTT. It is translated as CASSFGGNTEAFF.

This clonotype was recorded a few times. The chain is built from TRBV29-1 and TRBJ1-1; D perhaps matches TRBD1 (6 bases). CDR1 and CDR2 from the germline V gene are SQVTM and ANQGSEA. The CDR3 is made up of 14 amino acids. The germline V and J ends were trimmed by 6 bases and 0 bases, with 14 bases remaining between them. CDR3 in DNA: TGCAGCGTAAACAGGGATCAGGTGAACACTGAAGCTTTCTTT. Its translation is CSVNRDQVNTEAFF.

The CDR3 reads CSALTSGRRDEQFF. In DNA form, the CDR3 reads TGCAGCGCCCTGACTAGCGGGAGAAGGGATGAGCAGTTCTTC. This chain joins TRBV29-1 and TRBJ2-1; 12 nucleotides align to TRBD2. V dropped 7 bases and J dropped 8; count of bases not matched to a gene: 9. There are 14 residues in the CDR3. CDR1 is SQVTM, CDR2 ANQGSEA, per germline.

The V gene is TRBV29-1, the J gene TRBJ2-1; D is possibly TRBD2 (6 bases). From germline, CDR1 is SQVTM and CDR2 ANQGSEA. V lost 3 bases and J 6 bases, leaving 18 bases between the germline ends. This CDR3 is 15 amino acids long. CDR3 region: CSVEGLGPRTNEQFF. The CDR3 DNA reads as TGCAGCGTTGAGGGACTGGGTCCTCGGACCAATGAGCAGTTCTTC.

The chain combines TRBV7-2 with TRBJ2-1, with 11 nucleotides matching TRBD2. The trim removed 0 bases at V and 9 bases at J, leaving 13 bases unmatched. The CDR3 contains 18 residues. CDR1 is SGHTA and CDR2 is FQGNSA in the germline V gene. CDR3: CASSLARIAGGPAGEQFF. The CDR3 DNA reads TGTGCCAGCAGCTTAGCGAGAATAGCGGGAGGGCCGGCGGGTGAGCAGTTCTTC. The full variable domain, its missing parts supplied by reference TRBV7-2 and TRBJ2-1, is GAGVSQSPSNKVTEKGKDVELRCDPISGHTALYWYRQSLGQGLEFLIYFQGNSAPDKSGLPSDRFSAERTGGSVSTLTIQRTQQEDSAVYLCASSLARIAGGPAGEQFFGPGTRLTVL.

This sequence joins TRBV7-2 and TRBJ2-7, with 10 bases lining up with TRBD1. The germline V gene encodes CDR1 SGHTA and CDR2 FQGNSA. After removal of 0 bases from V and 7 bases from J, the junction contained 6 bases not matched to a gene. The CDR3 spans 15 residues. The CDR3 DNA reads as TGTGCCAGCAGCTTAGCCGGACAGGGGGTCAGTGAGCAGTACTTC. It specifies CASSLAGQGVSEQYF. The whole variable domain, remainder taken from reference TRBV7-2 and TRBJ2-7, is GAGVSQSPSNKVTEKGKDVELRCDPISGHTALYWYRQSLGQGLEFLIYFQGNSAPDKSGLPSDRFSAERTGGSVSTLTIQRTQQEDSAVYLCASSLAGQGVSEQYFGPGTRLTVT.

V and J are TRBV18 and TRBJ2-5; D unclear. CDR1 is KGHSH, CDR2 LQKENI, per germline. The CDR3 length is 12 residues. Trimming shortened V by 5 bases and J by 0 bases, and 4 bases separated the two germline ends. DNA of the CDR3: TGTGCCAGCTCAGCGAACCAAGAGACCCAGTACTTC. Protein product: CASSANQETQYF.

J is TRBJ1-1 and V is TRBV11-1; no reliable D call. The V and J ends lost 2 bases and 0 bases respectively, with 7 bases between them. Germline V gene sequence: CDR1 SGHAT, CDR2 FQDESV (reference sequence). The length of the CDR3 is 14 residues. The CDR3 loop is CASSLRTLNTEAFF. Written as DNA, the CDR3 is TGTGCCAGCAGCTTACGGACTTTGAACACTGAAGCTTTCTTT.

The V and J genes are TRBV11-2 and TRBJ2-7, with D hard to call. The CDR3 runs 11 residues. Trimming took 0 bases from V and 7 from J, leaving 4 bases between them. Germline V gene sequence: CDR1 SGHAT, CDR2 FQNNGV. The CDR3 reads CASSLDREQYF. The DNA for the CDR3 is TGTGCCAGCAGCTTAGATCGGGAGCAGTACTTC.

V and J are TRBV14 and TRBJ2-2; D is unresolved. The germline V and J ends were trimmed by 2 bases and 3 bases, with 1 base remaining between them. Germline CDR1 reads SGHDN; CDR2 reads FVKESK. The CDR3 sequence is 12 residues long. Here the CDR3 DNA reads TGTGCCAGCAGCCAACACACCGGGGAGCTGTTTTTT. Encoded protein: CASSQHTGELFF. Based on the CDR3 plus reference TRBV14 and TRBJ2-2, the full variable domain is EAGVTQFPSHSVIEKGQTVTLRCDPISGHDNLYWYRRVMGKEIKFLLHFVKESKQDESGMPNNRFLAERTGGTYSTLKVQPAELEDSGVYFCASSQHTGELFFGEGSRLTVL.

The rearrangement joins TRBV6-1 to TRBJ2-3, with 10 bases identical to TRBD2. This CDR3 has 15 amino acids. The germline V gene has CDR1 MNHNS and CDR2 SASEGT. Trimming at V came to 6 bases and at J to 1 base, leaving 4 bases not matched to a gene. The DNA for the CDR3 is TGTGCCAGCAGACCCCTAGCGGGGGGCACAGATACGCAGTATTTT. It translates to CASRPLAGGTDTQYF.

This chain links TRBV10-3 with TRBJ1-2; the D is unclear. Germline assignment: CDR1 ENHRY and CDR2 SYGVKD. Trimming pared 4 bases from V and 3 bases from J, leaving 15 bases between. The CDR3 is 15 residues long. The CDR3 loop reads CAISGQLSGDYGYTF. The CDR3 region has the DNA TGTGCCATCAGTGGACAACTCTCCGGGGACTATGGCTACACCTTC.

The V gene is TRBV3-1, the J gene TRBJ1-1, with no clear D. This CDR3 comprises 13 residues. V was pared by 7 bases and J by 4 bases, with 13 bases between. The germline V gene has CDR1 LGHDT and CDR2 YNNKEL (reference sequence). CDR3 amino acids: CASKGSGSTEAFF. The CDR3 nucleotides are TGTGCCAGCAAGGGTTCGGGGTCCACTGAAGCTTTCTTT.

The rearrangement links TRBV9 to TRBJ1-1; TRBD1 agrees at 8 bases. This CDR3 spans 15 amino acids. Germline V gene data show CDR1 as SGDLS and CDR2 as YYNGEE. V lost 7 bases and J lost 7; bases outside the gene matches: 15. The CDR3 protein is CASGTPDRGQNEAFF. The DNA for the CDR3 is TGTGCCAGCGGAACACCCGACAGGGGCCAAAATGAAGCTTTCTTT.

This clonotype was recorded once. The CDR3 sequence is CASTHSLYEQYF. Written as DNA, the CDR3 is TGTGCCAGCACGCACAGCCTCTACGAGCAGTACTTC. The gene calls are TRBV11-3 and TRBJ2-7; the D is unclear. The germline V gene encodes CDR1 SGHNT and CDR2 YENEEA. This CDR3 is 12 amino acids long. Trimming shortened V by 7 bases and J by 3 bases, and 10 bases separated the two germline ends.

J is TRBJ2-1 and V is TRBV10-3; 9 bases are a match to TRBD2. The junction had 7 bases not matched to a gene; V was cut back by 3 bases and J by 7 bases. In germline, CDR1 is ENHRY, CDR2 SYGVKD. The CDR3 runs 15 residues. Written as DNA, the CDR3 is TGTGCCATCAGTGAACCGGGGCTAGCGGGGAATGAGCAGTTCTTC. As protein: CAISEPGLAGNEQFF.

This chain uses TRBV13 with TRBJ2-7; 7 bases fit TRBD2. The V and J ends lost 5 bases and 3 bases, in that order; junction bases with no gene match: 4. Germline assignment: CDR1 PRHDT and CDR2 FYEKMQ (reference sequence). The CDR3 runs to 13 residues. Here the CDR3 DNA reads TGTGCCAGCAGCCCAGCGGGGAACTACGAGCAGTACGTC. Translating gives CASSPAGNYEQYV.

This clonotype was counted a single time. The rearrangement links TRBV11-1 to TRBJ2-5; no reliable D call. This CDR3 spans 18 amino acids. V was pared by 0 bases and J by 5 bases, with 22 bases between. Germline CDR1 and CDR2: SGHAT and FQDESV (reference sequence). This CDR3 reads CASSLAVSLHREKETQYF. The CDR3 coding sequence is TGTGCCAGCAGCTTAGCCGTCTCCCTTCATAGGGAAAAGGAGACCCAGTACTTC.

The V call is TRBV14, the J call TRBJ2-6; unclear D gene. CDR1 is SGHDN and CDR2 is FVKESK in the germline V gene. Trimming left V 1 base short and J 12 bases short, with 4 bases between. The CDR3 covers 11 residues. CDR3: CASSQGFVLTF. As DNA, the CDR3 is TGTGCCAGCAGCCAAGGATTCGTCCTGACTTTC.

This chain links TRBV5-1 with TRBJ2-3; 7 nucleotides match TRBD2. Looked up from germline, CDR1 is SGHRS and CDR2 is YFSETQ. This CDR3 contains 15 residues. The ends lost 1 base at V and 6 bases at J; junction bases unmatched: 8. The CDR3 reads CASSLWSGGVDTQYF. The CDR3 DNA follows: TGCGCCAGCAGCTTGTGGAGTGGGGGGGTTGATACGCAGTATTTT.

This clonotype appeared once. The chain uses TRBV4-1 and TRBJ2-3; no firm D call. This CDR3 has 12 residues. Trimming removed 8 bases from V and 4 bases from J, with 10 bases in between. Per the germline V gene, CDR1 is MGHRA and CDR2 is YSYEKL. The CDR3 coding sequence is TGCGCCAGCGCCCAGGTCGCAGATACGCAGTATTTT. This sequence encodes CASAQVADTQYF.

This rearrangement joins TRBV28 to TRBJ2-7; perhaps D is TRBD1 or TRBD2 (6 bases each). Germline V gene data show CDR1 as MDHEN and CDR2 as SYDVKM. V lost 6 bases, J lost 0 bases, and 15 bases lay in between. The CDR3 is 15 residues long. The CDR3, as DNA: TGTGCCAGCAGAGGACAGTACGGGAGCTCCTACGAGCAGTACTTC. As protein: CASRGQYGSSYEQYF.

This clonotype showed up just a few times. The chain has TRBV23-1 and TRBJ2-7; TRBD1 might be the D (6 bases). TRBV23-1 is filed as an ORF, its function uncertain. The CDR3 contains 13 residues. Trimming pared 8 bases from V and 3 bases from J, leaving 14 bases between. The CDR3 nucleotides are TGCGCCAGCGCCGGACAGCCCAACTACGAGCAGTACTTC. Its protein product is CASAGQPNYEQYF.

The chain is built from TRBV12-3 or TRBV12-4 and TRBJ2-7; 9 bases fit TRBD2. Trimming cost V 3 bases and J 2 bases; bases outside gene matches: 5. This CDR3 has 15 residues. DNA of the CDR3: TGTGCCAGCAGTTTCTTGGCGGGAGGGGCCTACGAGCAGTACTTC. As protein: CASSFLAGGAYEQYF.

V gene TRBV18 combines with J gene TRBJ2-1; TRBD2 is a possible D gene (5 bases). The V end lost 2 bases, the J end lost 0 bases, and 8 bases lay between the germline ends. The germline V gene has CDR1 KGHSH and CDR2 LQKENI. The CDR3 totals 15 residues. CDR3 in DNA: TGTGCCAGCTCACCAGAGCGGAGCTCCTACAATGAGCAGTTCTTC. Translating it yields CASSPERSSYNEQFF.

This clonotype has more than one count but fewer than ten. The CDR3 here is CASSLVIGFPKHSSGYEQYF. CDR3 coding DNA: TGTGCCAGCAGTTTGGTCATTGGCTTTCCTAAACATTCTAGCGGCTACGAGCAGTACTTC. The gene calls are TRBV12-3 or TRBV12-4 and TRBJ2-7; 7 nucleotides align to TRBD2. The CDR3 runs to 20 residues. J was trimmed by 3 bases and V by 3 bases; bases with no gene match: 23.

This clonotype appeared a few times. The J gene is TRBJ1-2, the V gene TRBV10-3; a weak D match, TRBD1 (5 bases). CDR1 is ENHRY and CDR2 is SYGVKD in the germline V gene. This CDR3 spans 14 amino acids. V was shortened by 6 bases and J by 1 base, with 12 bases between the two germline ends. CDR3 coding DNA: TGTGCCATCAGCCAGGGAGGGGATAACTATGGCTACACCTTC. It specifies CAISQGGDNYGYTF.